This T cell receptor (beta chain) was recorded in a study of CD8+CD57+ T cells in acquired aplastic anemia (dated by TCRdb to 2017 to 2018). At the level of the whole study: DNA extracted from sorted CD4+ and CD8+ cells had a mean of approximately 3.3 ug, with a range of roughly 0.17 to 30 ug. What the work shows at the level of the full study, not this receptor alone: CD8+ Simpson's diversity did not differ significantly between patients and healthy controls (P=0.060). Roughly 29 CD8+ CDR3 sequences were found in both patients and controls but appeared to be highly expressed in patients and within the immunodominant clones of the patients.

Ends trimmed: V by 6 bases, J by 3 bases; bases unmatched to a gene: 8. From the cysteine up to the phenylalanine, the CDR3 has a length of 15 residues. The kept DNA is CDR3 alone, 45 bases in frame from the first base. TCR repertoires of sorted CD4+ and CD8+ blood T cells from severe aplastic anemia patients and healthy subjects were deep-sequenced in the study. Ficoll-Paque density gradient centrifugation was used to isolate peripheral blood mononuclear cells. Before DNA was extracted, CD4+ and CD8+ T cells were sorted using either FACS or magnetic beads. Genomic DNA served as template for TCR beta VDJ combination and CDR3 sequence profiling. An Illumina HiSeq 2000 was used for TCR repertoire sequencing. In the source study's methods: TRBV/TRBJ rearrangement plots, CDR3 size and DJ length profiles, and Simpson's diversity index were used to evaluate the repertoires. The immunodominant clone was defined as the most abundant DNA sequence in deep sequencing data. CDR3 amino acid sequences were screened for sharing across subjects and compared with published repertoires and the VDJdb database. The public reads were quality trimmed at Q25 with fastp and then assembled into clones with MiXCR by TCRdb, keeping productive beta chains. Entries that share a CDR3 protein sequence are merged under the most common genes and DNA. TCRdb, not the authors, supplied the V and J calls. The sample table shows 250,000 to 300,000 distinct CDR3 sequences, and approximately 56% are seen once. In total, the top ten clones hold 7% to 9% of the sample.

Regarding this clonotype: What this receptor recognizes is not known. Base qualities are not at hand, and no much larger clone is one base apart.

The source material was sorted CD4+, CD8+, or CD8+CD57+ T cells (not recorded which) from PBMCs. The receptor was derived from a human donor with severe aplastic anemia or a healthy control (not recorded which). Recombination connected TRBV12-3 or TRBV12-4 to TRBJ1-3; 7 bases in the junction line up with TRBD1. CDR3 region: CASSRTGGGGNTIYF. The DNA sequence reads TGTGCCAGCAGCAGGACAGGCGGTGGTGGAAACACCATATATTTT.